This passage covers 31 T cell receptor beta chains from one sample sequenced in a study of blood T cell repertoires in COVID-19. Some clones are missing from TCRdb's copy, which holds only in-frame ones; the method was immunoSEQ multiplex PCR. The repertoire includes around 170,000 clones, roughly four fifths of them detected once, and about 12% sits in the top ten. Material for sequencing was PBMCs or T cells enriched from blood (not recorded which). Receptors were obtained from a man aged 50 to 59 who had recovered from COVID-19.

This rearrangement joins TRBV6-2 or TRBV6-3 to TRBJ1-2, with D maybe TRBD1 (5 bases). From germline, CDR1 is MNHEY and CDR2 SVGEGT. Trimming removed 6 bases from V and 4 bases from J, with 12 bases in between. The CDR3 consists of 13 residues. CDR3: CASSPTETYGYTF. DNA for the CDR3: TGTGCCAGCAGCCCGACAGAGACCTATGGCTACACCTTC.

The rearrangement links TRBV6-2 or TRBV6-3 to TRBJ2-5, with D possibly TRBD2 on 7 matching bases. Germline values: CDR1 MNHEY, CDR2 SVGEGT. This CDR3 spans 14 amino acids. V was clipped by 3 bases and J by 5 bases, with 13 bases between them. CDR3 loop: CASSYGGGRETQYF. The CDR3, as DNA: TGTGCCAGCAGTTATGGGGGGGGCCGGGAGACCCAGTACTTC.

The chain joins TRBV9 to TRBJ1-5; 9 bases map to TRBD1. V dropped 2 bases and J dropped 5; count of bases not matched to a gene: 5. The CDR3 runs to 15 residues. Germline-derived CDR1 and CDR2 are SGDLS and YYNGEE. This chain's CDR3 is CASSVGTGQDQPQHF. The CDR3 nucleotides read TGTGCCAGCAGCGTGGGGACAGGGCAGGATCAGCCCCAGCATTTT. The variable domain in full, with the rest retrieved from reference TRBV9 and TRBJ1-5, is DSGVTQTPKHLITATGQRVTLRCSPRSGDLSVYWYQQSLDQGLQFLIQYYNGEERAKGNILERFSAQQFPDLHSELNLSSLELGDSALYFCASSVGTGQDQPQHFGDGTRLSIL.

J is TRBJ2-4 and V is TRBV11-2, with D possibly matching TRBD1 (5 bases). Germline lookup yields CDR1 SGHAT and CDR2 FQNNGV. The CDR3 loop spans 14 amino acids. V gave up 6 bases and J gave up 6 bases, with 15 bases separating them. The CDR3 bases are TGTGCCAGCAGTTTCAGGGTGGAGATAAACATTCAGTACTTC. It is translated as CASSFRVEINIQYF. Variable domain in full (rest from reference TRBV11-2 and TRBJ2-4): EAGVAQSPRYKIIEKRQSVAFWCNPISGHATLYWYQQILGQGPKLLIQFQNNGVVDDSQLPKDRFSAERLKGVDSTLKIQPAKLEDSAVYLCASSFRVEINIQYFGAGTRLSVL.

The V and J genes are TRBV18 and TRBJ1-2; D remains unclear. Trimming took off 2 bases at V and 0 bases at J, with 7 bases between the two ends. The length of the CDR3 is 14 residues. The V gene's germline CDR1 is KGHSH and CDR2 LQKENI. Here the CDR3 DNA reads TGTGCCAGCTCACCAGCGAGTTCTAACTATGGCTACACCTTC. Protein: CASSPASSNYGYTF. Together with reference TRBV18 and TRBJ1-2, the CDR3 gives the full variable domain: NAGVMQNPRHLVRRRGQEARLRCSPMKGHSHVYWYRQLPEEGLKFMVYLQKENIIDESGMPKERFSAEFPKEGPSILRIQQVVRGDSAAYFCASSPASSNYGYTFGSGTRLTVV.

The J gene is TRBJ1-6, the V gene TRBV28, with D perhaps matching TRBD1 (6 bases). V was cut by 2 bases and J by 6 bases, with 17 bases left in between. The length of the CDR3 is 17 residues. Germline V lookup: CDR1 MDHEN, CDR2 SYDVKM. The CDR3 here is CASSLEGRGSRNSPLHF. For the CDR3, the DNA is TGTGCCAGCAGTTTAGAAGGCAGGGGTTCGCGTAATTCACCCCTCCACTTT.

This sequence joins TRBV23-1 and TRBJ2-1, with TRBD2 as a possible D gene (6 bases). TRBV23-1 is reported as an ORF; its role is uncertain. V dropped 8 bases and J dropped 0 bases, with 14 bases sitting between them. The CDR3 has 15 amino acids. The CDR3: CASVRGTHSYNEQFF. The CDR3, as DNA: TGCGCCAGCGTCCGGGGGACCCACTCCTACAATGAGCAGTTCTTC.

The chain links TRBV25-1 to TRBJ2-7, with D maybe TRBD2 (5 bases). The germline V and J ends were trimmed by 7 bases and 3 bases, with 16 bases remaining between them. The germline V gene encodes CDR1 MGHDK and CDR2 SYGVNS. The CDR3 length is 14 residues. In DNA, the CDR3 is TGTGCCAGCAACCCGGGATCCTTGGTCTACGAGCAGTACTTC. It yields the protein CASNPGSLVYEQYF.

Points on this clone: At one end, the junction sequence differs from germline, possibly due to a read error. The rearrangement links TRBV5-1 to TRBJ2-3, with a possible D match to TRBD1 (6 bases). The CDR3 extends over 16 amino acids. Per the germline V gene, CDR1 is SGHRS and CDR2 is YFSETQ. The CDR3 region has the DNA TGCGCCAGCAGATTGGCAGGACAGTATCGCACAGATACGCAGTATTTT. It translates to CASRLAGQYRTDTQYF.

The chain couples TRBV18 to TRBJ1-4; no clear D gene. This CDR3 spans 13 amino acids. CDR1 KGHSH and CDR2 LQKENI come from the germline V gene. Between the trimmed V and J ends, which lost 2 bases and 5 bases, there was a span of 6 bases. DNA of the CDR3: TGTGCCAGCTCACCAATCCGGAATGAAAAACTGTTTTTT. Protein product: CASSPIRNEKLFF.

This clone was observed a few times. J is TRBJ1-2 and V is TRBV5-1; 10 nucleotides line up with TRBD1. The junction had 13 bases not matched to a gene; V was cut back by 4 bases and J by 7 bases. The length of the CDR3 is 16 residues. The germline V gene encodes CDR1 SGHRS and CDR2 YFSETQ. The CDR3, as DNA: TGCGCCAGCAGCCTCGGGACAGGGGTCAAGACGTCTGGCTACACCTTC. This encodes CASSLGTGVKTSGYTF.

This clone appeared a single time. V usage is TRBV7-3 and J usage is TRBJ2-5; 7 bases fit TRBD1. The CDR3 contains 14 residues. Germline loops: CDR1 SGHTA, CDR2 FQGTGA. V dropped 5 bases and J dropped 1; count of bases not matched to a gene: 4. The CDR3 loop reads CASSPGTAQETQYF. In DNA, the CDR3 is TGTGCCAGCAGCCCCGGGACAGCCCAAGAGACCCAGTACTTC.

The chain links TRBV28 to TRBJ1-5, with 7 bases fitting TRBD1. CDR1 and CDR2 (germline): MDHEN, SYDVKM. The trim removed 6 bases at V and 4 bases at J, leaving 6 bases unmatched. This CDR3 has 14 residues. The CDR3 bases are TGTGCCAGCAGGGCCGGGACAGTAAATCAGCCCCAGCATTTT. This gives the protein CASRAGTVNQPQHF.

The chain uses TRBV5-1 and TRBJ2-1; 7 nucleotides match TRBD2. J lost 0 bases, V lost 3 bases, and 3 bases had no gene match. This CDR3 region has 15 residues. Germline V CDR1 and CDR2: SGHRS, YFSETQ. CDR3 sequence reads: CASSWGGGSYNEQFF. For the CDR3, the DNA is TGCGCCAGCAGCTGGGGGGGAGGCTCCTACAATGAGCAGTTCTTC. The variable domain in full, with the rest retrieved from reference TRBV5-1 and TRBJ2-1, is KAGVTQTPRYLIKTRGQQVTLSCSPISGHRSVSWYQQTPGQGLQFLFEYFSETQRNKGNFPGRFSGRQFSNSRSEMNVSTLELGDSALYLCASSWGGGSYNEQFFGPGTRLTVL.

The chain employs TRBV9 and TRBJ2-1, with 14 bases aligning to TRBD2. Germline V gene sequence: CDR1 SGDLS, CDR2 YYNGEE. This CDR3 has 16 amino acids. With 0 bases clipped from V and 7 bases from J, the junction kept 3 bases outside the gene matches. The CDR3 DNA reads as TGTGCCAGCAGCGTAGGGGGACTAGCGGGGGATAATGAGCAGTTCTTC. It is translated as CASSVGGLAGDNEQFF.

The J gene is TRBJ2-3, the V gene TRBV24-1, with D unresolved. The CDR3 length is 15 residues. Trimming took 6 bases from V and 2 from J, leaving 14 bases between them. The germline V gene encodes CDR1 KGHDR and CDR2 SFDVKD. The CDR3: CATSRTSTSTDTQYF. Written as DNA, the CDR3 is TGTGCCACCAGTCGTACCTCTACCTCCACAGATACGCAGTATTTT.

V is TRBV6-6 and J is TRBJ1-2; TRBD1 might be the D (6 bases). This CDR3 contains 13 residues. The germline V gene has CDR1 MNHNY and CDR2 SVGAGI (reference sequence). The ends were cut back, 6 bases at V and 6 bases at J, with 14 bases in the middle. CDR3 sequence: CASRPQGNDGYTF. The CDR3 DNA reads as TGTGCCAGCAGGCCTCAGGGGAACGATGGCTACACCTTC.

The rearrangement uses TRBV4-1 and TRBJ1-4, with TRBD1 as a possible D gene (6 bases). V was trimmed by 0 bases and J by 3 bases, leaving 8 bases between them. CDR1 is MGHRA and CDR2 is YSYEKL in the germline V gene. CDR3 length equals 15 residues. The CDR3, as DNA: TGCGCCAGCAGCCAAGACGGGACACCTAATGAAAAACTGTTTTTT. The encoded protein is CASSQDGTPNEKLFF.

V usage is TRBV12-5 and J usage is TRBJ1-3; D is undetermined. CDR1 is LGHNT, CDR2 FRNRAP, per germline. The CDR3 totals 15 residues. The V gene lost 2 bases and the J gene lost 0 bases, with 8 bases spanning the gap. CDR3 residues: CASGLPTVSGNTIYF. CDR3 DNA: TGTGCTAGTGGTTTGCCCACAGTCTCTGGAAACACCATATATTTT.

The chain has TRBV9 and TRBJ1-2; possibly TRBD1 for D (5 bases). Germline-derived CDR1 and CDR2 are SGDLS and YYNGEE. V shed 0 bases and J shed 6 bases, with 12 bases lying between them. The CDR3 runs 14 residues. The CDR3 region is CASSVDGRAHGYTF. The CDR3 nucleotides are TGTGCCAGCAGCGTAGATGGCAGGGCCCATGGCTACACCTTC.

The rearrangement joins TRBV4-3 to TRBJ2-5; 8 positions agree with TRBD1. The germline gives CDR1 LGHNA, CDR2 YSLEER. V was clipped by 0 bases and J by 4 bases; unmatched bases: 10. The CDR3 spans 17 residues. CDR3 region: CASSQEGAGGAGETQYF. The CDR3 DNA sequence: TGCGCCAGCAGCCAAGAGGGGGCAGGGGGCGCGGGAGAGACCCAGTACTTC.

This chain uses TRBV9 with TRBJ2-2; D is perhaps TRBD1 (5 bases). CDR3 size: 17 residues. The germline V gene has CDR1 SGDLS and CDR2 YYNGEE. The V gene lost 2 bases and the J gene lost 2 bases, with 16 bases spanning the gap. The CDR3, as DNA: TGTGCCAGCAGCGTTGGCAGGGAAACAATAAACACCGGGGAGCTGTTTTTT. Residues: CASSVGRETINTGELFF.

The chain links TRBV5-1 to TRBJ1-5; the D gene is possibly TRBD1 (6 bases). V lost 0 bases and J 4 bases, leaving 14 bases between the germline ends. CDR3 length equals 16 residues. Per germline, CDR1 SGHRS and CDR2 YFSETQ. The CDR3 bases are TGCGCCAGCAGCTTGGGACCAACAGGGTTGAATCAGCCCCAGCATTTT. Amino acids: CASSLGPTGLNQPQHF.

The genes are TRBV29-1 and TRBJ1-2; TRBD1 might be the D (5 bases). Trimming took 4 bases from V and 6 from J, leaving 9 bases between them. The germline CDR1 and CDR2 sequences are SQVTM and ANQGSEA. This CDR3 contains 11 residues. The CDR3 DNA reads TGCAGCGTTGCCGGGGGGGATGGCTACACCTTC. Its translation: CSVAGGDGYTF. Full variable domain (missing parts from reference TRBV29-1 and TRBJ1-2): SAVISQKPSRDICQRGTSLTIQCQVDSQVTMMFWYRQQPGQSLTLIATANQGSEATYESGFVIDKFPISRPNLTFSTLTVSNMSPEDSSIYLCSVAGGDGYTFGSGTRLTVV.

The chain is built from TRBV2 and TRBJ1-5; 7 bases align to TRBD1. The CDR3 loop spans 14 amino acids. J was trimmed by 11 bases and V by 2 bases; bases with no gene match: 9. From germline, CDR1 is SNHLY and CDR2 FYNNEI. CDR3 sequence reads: CASSERGTEGTQHF. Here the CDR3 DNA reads TGTGCCAGCAGTGAAAGGGGGACAGAAGGAACCCAGCATTTT.

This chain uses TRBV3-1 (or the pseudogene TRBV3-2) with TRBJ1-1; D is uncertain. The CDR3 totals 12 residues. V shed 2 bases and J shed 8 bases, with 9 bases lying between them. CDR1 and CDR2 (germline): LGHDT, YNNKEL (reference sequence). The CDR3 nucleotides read TGTGCCAGCAGCCAAAGGAGAGGAGAAGCTTTCTTT. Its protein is CASSQRRGEAFF.

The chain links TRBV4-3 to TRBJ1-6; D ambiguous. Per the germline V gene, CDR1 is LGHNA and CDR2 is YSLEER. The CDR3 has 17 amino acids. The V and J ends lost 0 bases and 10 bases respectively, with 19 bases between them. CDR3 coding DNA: TGCGCCAGCAGCCAAGATGCCCTGGAGGGTAGGCACTCACCCCTCCACTTT. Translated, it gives CASSQDALEGRHSPLHF.

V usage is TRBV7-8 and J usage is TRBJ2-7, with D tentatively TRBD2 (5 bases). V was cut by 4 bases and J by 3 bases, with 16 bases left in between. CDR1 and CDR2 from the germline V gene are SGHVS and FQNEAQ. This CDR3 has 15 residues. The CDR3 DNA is TGTGCCAGCAGCTCCCAAAGAGGGCCTTTCTACGAGCAGTACTTC. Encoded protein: CASSSQRGPFYEQYF. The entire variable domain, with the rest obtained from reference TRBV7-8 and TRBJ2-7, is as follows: GAGVSQSPRYKVAKRGQDVALRCDPISGHVSLFWYQQALGQGPEFLTYFQNEAQLDKSGLPSDRFFAERPEGSVSTLKIQRTQQEDSAVYLCASSSQRGPFYEQYFGPGTRLTVT.

CDR3 protein: CAIRGQGAETRGNTIYF. In DNA form, the CDR3 reads TGTGCCATCAGGGGACAGGGGGCGGAAACTCGTGGAAACACCATATATTTT. The chain joins TRBV10-3 to TRBJ1-3, with 12 bases identical to TRBD1. J lost 3 bases, V lost 6 bases, and 9 bases had no gene match. The germline gives CDR1 ENHRY, CDR2 SYGVKD. This CDR3 comprises 17 residues.

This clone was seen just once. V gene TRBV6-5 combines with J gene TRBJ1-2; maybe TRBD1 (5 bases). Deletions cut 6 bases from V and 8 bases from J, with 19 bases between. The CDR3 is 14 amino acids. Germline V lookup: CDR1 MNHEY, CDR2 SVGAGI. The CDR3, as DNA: TGTGCCAGCAGACAGATAGGGGAATCGGGCGGCTACACCTTC. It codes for CASRQIGESGGYTF.

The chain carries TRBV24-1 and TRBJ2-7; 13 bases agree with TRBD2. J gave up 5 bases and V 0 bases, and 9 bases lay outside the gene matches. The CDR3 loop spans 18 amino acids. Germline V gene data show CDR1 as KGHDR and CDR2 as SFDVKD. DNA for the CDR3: TGTGCCACCAGTGATTTGCCACTAGCGGGGGGGCCCCCCCACGAGCAGTACTTC. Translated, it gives CATSDLPLAGGPPHEQYF.